Listed here are 14 T cell receptor beta chains from one sample, sequenced in a study of blood T cell repertoires in COVID-19. This table comes from immunoSEQ multiplex PCR, and its TCRdb copy is limited to in-frame clones, with some not included. The table includes 40,000 or so clones, about 85% detected once. The sample comprised peripheral blood. The receptors here all came from a human donor in a cohort sampled during active COVID-19.

The chain has TRBV21-1 and TRBJ1-2; the D call TRBD1 from the table was never checked on the DNA. TRBV21-1 is labeled a pseudogene. This CDR3 region has 16 residues. CDR3 amino acids: CASSTNFIRDRQGYTF. The CDR3 DNA reads TGTGCCAGCAGCACAAATTTTATCCGGGACAGGCAGGGCTACACCTTC.

The chain recombines TRBV21-1 with TRBJ1-5. TRBV21-1 is assigned pseudogene status. The CDR3 has 17 amino acids. CDR3 DNA sequence: TGTGCCAGCAGCAGAATCCGGGTCTCCTATAGCAATCAGCCCCAGCATTTT. Amino acid sequence: CASSRIRVSYSNQPQHF.

The sample holds a few counts of this clone. The rearrangement joins TRBV9 to TRBJ1-6; 10 positions agree with TRBD1. Per germline, CDR1 SGDLS and CDR2 YYNGEE. There are 15 residues in the CDR3. The J segment lost 8 bases and the V segment lost 3 bases, leaving 5 bases of the junction unmatched. This chain's CDR3 is CASSARQGADSPLHF. DNA of the CDR3: TGTGCCAGCAGCGCCCGACAGGGGGCTGATTCACCCCTCCACTTT.

The V gene is TRBV12-3 or TRBV12-4, the J gene TRBJ1-2, with a weak D call TRBD1 (6 bases). The CDR3 loop spans 13 amino acids. The V gene lost 7 bases and the J gene lost 4 bases, with 13 bases spanning the gap. The CDR3 sequence: CASKDRSPYGYTF. CDR3 in DNA: TGTGCCAGCAAAGACAGGTCCCCCTATGGCTACACCTTC.

The chain links TRBV10-3 to TRBJ2-2, with a tentative D call TRBD2 (6 bases). Germline CDR1 reads ENHRY; CDR2 reads SYGVKD. The V end was cut by 10 bases, the J end by 5 bases, with 23 bases between. The CDR3 has 16 amino acids. The CDR3 sequence: CASIPTIGRGTGELFF. In DNA form, the CDR3 reads TGTGCCAGCATCCCCACCATAGGGCGGGGTACCGGGGAGCTGTTTTTT.

This rearrangement joins TRBV14 to TRBJ2-5, with 12 bases matching TRBD2. Per germline, CDR1 SGHDN and CDR2 FVKESK. Trimming cost V 4 bases and J 0 bases; bases outside gene matches: 6. This CDR3 comprises 17 residues. CDR3 sequence reads: CASSPDWTSGDQETQYF. The DNA of the CDR3 is TGTGCCAGCAGCCCTGATTGGACTAGCGGGGACCAAGAGACCCAGTACTTC.

The gene calls are TRBV10-2 and TRBJ1-1; 7 nucleotides line up with TRBD1. With V trimmed by 6 bases and J by 5 bases, 6 bases remained unmatched. CDR1 and CDR2 (germline): WSHSY, SAAADI. The length of the CDR3 is 13 residues. CDR3 in DNA: TGCGCCAGCAGCCCCCAGGGGGGTACTGAAGCTTTCTTT. Protein: CASSPQGGTEAFF.

The chain is built from TRBV18 and TRBJ2-7, with a tentative D call TRBD2 (6 bases). The CDR3 length is 15 residues. The ends were cut back, 3 bases at V and 4 bases at J, with 16 bases in the middle. Germline CDR1 is KGHSH and CDR2 is LQKENI. The CDR3 sequence: CASSPATRGIYEQYF. The CDR3 DNA reads as TGTGCCAGCTCACCTGCTACGCGGGGAATTTACGAGCAGTACTTC.

Only one count was recorded for this clone. The chain combines TRBV6-6 with TRBJ1-1, with 7 nucleotides matching TRBD1. V trimming: 1 base; J trimming: 2 bases; junction bases outside the gene matches: 4. The germline V gene encodes CDR1 MNHNY and CDR2 SVGAGI (reference sequence). The CDR3 is made up of 15 amino acids. DNA of the CDR3: TGTGCCAGCAGTTACTGGACAGGCCAAAACACTGAAGCTTTCTTT. Encoded protein: CASSYWTGQNTEAFF.

This chain joins TRBV6-2 or TRBV6-3 and TRBJ2-7, with 13 bases fitting TRBD2. This CDR3 is 16 amino acids long. Germline V lookup: CDR1 MNHEY, CDR2 SVGEGT. J gave up 8 bases and V 6 bases, and 13 bases lay outside the gene matches. The CDR3 reads CASSPATSGGAKKQYF. CDR3 nucleotide sequence: TGTGCCAGCAGCCCCGCCACTAGCGGGGGGGCCAAGAAGCAGTACTTC.

The V gene is TRBV10-2, the J gene TRBJ2-1, with TRBD2 matching over 10 bases. The germline CDR1 and CDR2 sequences are WSHSY and SAAADI. Trimming cost V 5 bases and J 2 bases; bases outside gene matches: 9. The CDR3 consists of 17 residues. The CDR3: CASSPIPGTSAYNEQFF. The CDR3 nucleotides read TGCGCCAGCAGTCCCATCCCCGGGACTAGCGCCTACAATGAGCAGTTCTTC.

The chain recombines TRBV12-5 with TRBJ2-1; 13 bases fit TRBD2. Trimming at V came to 5 bases and at J to 9 bases, leaving 7 bases not matched to a gene. Germline loops: CDR1 LGHNT, CDR2 FRNRAP. The CDR3 totals 15 residues. The CDR3 loop is CASGPGTSGESEQFF. The DNA of the CDR3 is TGTGCTAGTGGTCCTGGGACTAGCGGGGAAAGTGAGCAGTTCTTC.

This chain links TRBV6-2 or TRBV6-3 with TRBJ1-1; D is perhaps TRBD1 (6 bases). The CDR3 spans 14 residues. V gave up 4 bases and J gave up 4 bases, with 13 bases separating them. CDR1 and CDR2 (germline): MNHEY, SVGEGT. This chain's CDR3 is CASSLKGVGTEAFF. CDR3 DNA: TGTGCCAGCAGTTTAAAGGGGGTCGGCACTGAAGCTTTCTTT.

The CDR3: CASSLGATGTNEKLFF. Here the CDR3 DNA reads TGTGCCAGCAGCTTAGGGGCGACAGGGACTAATGAAAAACTGTTTTTT. The rearrangement joins TRBV7-9 to TRBJ1-4; 7 nucleotides line up with TRBD1. CDR1 and CDR2 (germline): SEHNR, FQNEAQ (reference sequence). The CDR3 contains 16 residues. J gave up 2 bases and V 1 base, and 4 bases lay outside the gene matches.